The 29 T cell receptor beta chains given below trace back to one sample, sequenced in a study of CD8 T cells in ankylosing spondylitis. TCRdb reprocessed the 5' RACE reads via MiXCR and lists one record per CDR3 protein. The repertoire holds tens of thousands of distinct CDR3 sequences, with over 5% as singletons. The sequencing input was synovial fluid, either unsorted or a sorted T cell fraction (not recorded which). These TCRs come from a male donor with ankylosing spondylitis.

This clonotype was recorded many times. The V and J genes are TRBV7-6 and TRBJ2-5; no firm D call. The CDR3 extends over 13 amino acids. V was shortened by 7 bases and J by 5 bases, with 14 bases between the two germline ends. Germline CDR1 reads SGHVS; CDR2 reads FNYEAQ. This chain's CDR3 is CASTLANVETQYF. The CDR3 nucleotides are TGTGCCAGCACTTTAGCTAACGTTGAGACCCAGTACTTC.

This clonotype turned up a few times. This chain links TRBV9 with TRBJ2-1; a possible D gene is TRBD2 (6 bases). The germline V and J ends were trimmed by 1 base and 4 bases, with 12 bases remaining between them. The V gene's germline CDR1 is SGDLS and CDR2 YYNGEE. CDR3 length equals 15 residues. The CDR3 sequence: CASSVMGSGYNEQFF. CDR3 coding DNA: TGTGCCAGCAGCGTAATGGGTAGCGGTTACAATGAGCAGTTCTTC. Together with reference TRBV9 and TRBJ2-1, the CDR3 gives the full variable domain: DSGVTQTPKHLITATGQRVTLRCSPRSGDLSVYWYQQSLDQGLQFLIQYYNGEERAKGNILERFSAQQFPDLHSELNLSSLELGDSALYFCASSVMGSGYNEQFFGPGTRLTVL.

The CDR3 DNA sequence: TGCGCCAGCAGCCTACTCTATGGTCAGTTCTTC. Translated: CASSLLYGQFF. The genes are TRBV5-1 and TRBJ2-1; the D is unclear. Germline V gene lookup returns CDR1 SGHRS and CDR2 YFSETQ. CDR3 size: 11 residues. Trimming took 4 bases from V and 13 from J, leaving 12 bases between them. Combining the CDR3 with reference TRBV5-1 and TRBJ2-1 gives the whole variable domain KAGVTQTPRYLIKTRGQQVTLSCSPISGHRSVSWYQQTPGQGLQFLFEYFSETQRNKGNFPGRFSGRQFSNSRSEMNVSTLELGDSALYLCASSLLYGQFFGPGTRLTVL.

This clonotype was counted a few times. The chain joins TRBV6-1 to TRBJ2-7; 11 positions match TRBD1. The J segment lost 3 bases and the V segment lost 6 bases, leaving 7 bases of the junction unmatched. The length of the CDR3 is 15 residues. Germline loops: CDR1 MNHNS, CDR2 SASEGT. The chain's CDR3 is CASRLGTGGIYEQYF. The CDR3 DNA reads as TGTGCCAGCAGGTTGGGGACAGGGGGGATCTACGAGCAGTACTTC.

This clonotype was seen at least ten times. In nucleotides, the CDR3 is TGTGCCACCAAGCATGACACCGGGGAGCTGTTTTTT. Translation: CATKHDTGELFF. V and J are TRBV24-1 and TRBJ2-2, with no clear D. The ends were cut back, 8 bases at V and 3 bases at J, with 6 bases in the middle. Germline CDR1 is KGHDR and CDR2 is SFDVKD. The CDR3 runs to 12 residues.

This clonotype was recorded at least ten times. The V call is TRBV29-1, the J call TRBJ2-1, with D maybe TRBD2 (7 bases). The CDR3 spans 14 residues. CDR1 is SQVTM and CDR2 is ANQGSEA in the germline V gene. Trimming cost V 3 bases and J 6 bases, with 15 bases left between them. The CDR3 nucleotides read TGCAGCGTTGACGCCCGAAGGGGGGGCAATGAGCAGTTCTTC. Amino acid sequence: CSVDARRGGNEQFF.

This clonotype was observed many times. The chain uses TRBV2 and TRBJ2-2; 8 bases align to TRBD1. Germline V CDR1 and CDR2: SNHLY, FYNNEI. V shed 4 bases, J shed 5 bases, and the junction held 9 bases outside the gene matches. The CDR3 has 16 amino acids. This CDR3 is CASSVGQGRVTGELFF. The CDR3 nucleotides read TGTGCCAGCAGTGTTGGACAGGGCCGGGTAACCGGGGAGCTGTTTTTT.

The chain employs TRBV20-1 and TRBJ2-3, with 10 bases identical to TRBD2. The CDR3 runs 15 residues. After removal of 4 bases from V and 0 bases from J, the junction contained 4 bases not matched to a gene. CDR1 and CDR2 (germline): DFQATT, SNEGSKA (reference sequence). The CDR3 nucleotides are TGCAGTGCTACGACTAGCGGGTATAGCACAGATACGCAGTATTTT. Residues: CSATTSGYSTDTQYF.

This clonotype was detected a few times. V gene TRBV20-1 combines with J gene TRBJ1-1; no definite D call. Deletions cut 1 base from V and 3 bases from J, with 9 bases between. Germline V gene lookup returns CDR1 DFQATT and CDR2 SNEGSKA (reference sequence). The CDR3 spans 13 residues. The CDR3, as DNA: TGCAGTGCTAGAGTAGGGATTGACACTGAAGCTTTCTTT. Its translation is CSARVGIDTEAFF.

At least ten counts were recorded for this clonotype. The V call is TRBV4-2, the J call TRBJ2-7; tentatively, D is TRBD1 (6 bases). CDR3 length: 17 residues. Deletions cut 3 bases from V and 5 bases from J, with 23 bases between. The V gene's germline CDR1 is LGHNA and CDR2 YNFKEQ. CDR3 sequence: CASSHPLVGQLANEQYF. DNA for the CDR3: TGTGCCAGCAGCCATCCCCTGGTAGGACAGTTAGCGAACGAGCAGTACTTC.

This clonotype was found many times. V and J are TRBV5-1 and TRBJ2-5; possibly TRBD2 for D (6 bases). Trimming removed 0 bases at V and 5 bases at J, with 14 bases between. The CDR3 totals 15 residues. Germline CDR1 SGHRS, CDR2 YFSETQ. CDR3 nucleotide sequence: TGCGCCAGCAGCTTGGATCGGGGGAGCTTGGAGACCCAGTACTTC. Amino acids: CASSLDRGSLETQYF.

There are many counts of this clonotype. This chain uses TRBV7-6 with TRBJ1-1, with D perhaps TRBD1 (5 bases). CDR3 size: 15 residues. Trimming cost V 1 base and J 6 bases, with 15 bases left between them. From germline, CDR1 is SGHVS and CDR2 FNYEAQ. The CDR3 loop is CASSLEGYTGSEAFF. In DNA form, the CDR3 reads TGTGCCAGCAGCTTAGAGGGTTACACAGGATCTGAAGCTTTCTTT.

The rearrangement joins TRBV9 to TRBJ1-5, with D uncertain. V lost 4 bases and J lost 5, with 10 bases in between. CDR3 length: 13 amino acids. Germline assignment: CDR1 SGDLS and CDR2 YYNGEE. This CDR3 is CASSLGLDQPQHF. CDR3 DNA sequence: TGTGCCAGCAGCCTCGGACTCGATCAGCCCCAGCATTTT.

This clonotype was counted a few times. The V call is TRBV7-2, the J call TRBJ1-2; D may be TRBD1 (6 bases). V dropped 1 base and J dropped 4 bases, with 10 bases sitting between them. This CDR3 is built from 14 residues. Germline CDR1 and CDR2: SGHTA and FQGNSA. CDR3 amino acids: CASSLEQGGYGYTF. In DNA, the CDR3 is TGTGCCAGCAGCTTAGAACAGGGAGGCTATGGCTACACCTTC.

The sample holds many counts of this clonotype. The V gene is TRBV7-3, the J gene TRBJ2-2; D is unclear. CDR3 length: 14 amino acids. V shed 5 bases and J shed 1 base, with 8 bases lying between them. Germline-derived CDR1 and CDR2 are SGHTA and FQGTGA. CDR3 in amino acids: CASSLQRNTGELFF. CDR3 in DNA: TGTGCCAGCAGCCTCCAGCGGAACACCGGGGAGCTGTTTTTT.

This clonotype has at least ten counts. This CDR3 reads CATSDRLAGYESEQFF. The CDR3 region has the DNA TGTGCCACCAGTGATCGACTAGCGGGATACGAAAGTGAGCAGTTCTTC. J is TRBJ2-1 and V is TRBV24-1; 11 nucleotides align to TRBD2. J was trimmed by 9 bases and V by 3 bases; bases with no gene match: 9. Germline V gene data show CDR1 as KGHDR and CDR2 as SFDVKD. The CDR3 extends over 16 amino acids.

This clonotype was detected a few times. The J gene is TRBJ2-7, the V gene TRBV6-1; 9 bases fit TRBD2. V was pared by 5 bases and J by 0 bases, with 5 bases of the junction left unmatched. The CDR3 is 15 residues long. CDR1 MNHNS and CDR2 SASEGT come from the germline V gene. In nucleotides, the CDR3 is TGTGCCAGCAGTCGACTAGCGGAGAGCTCCTACGAGCAGTACTTC. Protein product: CASSRLAESSYEQYF.

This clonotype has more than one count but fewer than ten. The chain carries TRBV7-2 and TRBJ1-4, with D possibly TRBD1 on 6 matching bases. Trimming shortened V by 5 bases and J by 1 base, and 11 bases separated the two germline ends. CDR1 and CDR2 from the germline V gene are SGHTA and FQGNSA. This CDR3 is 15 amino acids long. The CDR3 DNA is TGTGCCAGCAGCGTAACAGGGAAAACTAATGAAAAACTGTTTTTT. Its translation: CASSVTGKTNEKLFF.

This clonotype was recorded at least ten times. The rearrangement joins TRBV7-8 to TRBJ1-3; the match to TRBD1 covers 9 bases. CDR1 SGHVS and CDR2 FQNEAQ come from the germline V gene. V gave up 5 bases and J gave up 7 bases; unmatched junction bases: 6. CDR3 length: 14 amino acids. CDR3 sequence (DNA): TGTGCCAGCAGCCGCACCACAGGGGGCAACACCATATATTTT. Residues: CASSRTTGGNTIYF.

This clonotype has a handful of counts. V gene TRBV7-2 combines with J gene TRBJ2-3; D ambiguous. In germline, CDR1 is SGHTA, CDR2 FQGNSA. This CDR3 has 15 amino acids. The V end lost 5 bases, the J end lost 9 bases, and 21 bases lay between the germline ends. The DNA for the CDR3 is TGTGCCAGCAGCCTCCGTGGCGGAGTGGATATCACGCAGTATTTT. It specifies CASSLRGGVDITQYF.

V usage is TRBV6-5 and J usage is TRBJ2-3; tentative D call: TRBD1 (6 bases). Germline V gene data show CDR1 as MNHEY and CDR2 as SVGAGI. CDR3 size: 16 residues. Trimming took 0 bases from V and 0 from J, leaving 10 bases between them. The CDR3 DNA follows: TGTGCCAGCAGTTACTCCCGGACAGATAGCACAGATACGCAGTATTTT. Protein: CASSYSRTDSTDTQYF.

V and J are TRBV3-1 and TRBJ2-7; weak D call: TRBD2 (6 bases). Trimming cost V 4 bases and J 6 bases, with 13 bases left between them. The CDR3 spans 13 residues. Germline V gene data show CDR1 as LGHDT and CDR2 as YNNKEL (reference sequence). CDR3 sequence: CASSPRGSGEQYF. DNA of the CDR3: TGTGCCAGCAGCCCGCGGGGTAGCGGCGAGCAGTACTTC.

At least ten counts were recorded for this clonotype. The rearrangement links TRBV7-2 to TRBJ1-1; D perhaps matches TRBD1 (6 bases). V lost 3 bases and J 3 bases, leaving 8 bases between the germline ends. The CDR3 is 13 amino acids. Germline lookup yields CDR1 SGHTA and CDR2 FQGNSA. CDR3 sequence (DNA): TGTGCCAGCAGCTTCTACAGGGACACTGAAGCTTTCTTT. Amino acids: CASSFYRDTEAFF.

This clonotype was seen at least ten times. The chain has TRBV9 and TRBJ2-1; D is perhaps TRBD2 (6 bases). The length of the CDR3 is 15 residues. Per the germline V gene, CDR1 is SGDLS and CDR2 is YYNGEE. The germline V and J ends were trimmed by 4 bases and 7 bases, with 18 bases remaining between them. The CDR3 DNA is TGTGCCAGCAGCCCCCGAGCGGGTCTTCGGAATGAGCAGTTCTTC. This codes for CASSPRAGLRNEQFF.

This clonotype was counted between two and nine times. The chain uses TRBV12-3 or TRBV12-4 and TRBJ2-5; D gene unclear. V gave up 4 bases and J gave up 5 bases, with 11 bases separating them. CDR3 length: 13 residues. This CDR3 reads CASSSLLPETQYF. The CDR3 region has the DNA TGTGCCAGCAGTTCTTTGCTCCCGGAGACCCAGTACTTC.

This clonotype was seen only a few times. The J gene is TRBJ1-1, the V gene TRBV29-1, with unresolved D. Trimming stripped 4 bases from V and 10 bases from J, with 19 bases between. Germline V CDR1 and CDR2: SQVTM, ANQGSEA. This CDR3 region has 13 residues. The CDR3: CSVGDGRWGSAFF. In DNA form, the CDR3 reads TGCAGCGTTGGAGACGGCCGCTGGGGTTCAGCTTTCTTT.

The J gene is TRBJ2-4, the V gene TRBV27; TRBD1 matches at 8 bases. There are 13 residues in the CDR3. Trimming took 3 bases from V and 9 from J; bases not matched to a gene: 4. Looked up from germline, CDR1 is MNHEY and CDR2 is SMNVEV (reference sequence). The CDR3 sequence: CASSFTGGGIQYF. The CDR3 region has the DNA TGTGCCAGCAGTTTTACAGGGGGAGGCATTCAGTACTTC.

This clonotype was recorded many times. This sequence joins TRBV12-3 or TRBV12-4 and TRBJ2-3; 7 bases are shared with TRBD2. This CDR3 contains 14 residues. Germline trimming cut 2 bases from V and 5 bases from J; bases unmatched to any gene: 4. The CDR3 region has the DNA TGTGCCAGCAGTTTATCCGCGGGAGTAGATACGCAGTATTTT. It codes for CASSLSAGVDTQYF.

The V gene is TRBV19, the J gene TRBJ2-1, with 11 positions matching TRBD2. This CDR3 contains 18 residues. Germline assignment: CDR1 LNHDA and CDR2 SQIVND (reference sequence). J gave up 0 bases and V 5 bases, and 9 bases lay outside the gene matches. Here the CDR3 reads CASSHSGRALSSYNEQFF. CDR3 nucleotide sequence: TGTGCCAGTAGTCATAGCGGGAGGGCCCTTAGCTCCTACAATGAGCAGTTCTTC. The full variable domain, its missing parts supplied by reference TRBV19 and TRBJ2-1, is DGGITQSPKYLFRKEGQNVTLSCEQNLNHDAMYWYRQDPGQGLRLIYYSQIVNDFQKGDIAEGYSVSREKKESFPLTVTSAQKNPTAFYLCASSHSGRALSSYNEQFFGPGTRLTVL.